The 3 T cell receptor beta chains below come from one sample, sequenced in a study of T cells in localized non-small cell lung cancer (dated by TCRdb to 2018 to 2021). Receptor libraries were prepared by the immunoSEQ multiplex PCR assay. TCRdb provides this immuneACCESS table in a form limited to in-frame rearrangements. Some clones are lacking; in checked studies, under half of them reflect an unresolved V gene, and why the rest are absent is not known. The sample yields around 23,000 clones; over 75% were counted once. Clones ranked in the top ten supply 30% of the sample. The sequencing used peripheral blood mononuclear cells, collected before any cancer treatment. The receptors were gathered from a male donor at least 60 years old with stage II lung adenocarcinoma.

Only a few counts were recorded for this clone. This chain uses TRBV12-1 with TRBJ2-7; TRBD2, as called in the table, went unchecked against the DNA. TRBV12-1 is marked as a pseudogene. The CDR3 sequence is 15 residues long. The CDR3 coding sequence is TGTGCCAGCAGCTTCCTTGGGGAGGTAATTTACGAGCAGTACTTC. Its protein product is CASSFLGEVIYEQYF.

The chain carries TRBV2 and TRBJ2-1; possible D gene TRBD1, 6 bases. Per germline, CDR1 SNHLY and CDR2 FYNNEI. V was pared by 7 bases and J by 1 base, with 11 bases between. The CDR3 extends over 14 amino acids. CDR3: CASTPGASYNEQFF. DNA for the CDR3: TGTGCCAGCACCCCAGGGGCTTCCTACAATGAGCAGTTCTTC. Looking up the rest from reference TRBV2 and TRBJ2-1 gives the full variable domain: EPEVTQTPSHQVTQMGQEVILRCVPISNHLYFYWYRQILGQKVEFLVSFYNNEISEKSEIFDDQFSVERPDGSNFTLKIRSTKLEDSAMYFCASTPGASYNEQFFGPGTRLTVL.

This chain uses TRBV18 with TRBJ2-7; TRBD2 matches 8 bases. CDR1 and CDR2 from the germline V gene are KGHSH and LQKENI. CDR3 length equals 14 residues. J gave up 2 bases and V 2 bases, and 2 bases lay outside the gene matches. The CDR3 sequence is CASSPSAGAYEQYF. CDR3 in DNA: TGTGCCAGCTCACCATCAGCGGGAGCCTACGAGCAGTACTTC.